This T cell receptor (beta chain) appears in the sequencing data of a study of T cell responses to AZD1222 COVID-19 vaccine. About this clone itself: What it binds is unknown.

Points from the study as a whole: White British donors predominated, females outnumbered males, and clonal diversity was possibly underestimated.

Germline V gene data show CDR1 as LGHNA and CDR2 as YNFKEQ. The CDR3 totals 16 residues. The trim removed 7 bases at V and 5 bases at J, leaving 15 bases unmatched. Second doses at about 4 or about 12 weeks were pooled. The data were produced by immunoSEQ multiplex PCR, yet TCRdb's version contains in-frame clones alone and is incomplete. The sample contains about 83,000 clones, 80% to 90% of which appear only once. The chain couples TRBV4-2 to TRBJ2-3; TRBD1 matches at 7 bases. The sequenced sample was peripheral blood, obtained 28 days after the second AZD1222 dose. The clonotype was recovered from an adult who received the AZD1222 COVID-19 vaccine. The CDR3 DNA reads TGTGCCAGCAAAGACGACAGGGACCGGACGGGAGATACGCAGTATTTT. It is translated as CASKDDRDRTGDTQYF.